Sequencing of this T cell receptor beta chain was carried out in a study of early T cells in non-severe SARS-CoV-2 infection (dated by TCRdb to 2020 to 2022). Looking at the study overall: Because TCR sequencing was done on bulk RNA from unsorted whole blood, the alpha and beta chains could not be paired. Summary of the overall study and its limitations: VDJdb matching was skewed toward anti-spike CD8 responses, so virus-specific expansions were likely underestimated and private and CD4 specificities were missed.

Preparation of the library involved 5' RACE. The sample was run on a NextSeq 500. To correct for sequencing error and PCR bias, the TCR library protocol tagged individual cDNA molecules with unique molecular identifiers. Both TCR alpha and beta chains were sequenced, and tight co-correlation was observed between alpha and beta sequence abundances in each sample. The authors' analysis ran thus. Decombinator V4 was used to annotate TCR sequences for V gene, J gene and CDR3. TCRs were defined as expanded if a significant change between any two time points was detected under a Poisson model with p below 0.0001. Abundances of TCRs were expressed as counts per million after normalisation to the total number of TCRs sequenced in each sample. TRAV1-2 paired with TRAJ12, TRAJ20 or TRAJ33 defined MAIT TCRs, while TRAV10 paired with TRAJ18 defined iNKT TCRs. A search of VDJdb, accessed on 1 November 2021, was run for TCRs annotated to CMV, EBV and SARS-CoV-2, with TCRs annotated for multiple antigens excluded. Starting from the raw public reads, TCRdb applied fastp trimming at Q25, assembled clones with MiXCR and retained in-frame beta chains. One record per CDR3 amino acid sequence lists the most common genes and DNA. Clone size and V and J calls follow TCRdb, not the original study. The table for this sample lists tens of thousands of distinct CDR3 sequences; about 16% of them were counted only once. The biggest ten clones account for approximately 12% of the sample.

This clonotype came up a few times. Its specific antigen is unknown. No base quality values were provided; no much bigger clone lies one nucleotide off. The CDR3, cysteine through phenylalanine, is 12 amino acids long. The kept DNA is CDR3 alone, 36 bases in frame from the first base. V and J lose 2 bases and 10 bases, and a span of 9 bases separates them. From the germline V gene, CDR1 is MDHEN and CDR2 is SYDVKM. This was a case-control study nested in a cohort of healthcare workers in London, UK, who had nasopharyngeal swab PCR tests and blood samples taken every week. Between 23 and 31 March 2020, the week of the UK lockdown, healthcare workers were enrolled and then followed up weekly for as long as 16 weeks.

Specimen: whole blood. The source of this sequence is an adult who was a healthcare worker with PCR-confirmed SARS-CoV-2 infection or an uninfected control (not recorded which). Recombination linked TRBV28 to TRBJ2-1; the best D guess is TRBD2, with 5 bases matching. The nucleotide sequence reads TGTGCCAGCAGTTTACCAGCGGAAGAGCAGTTCTTC. It translates to CASSLPAEEQFF.